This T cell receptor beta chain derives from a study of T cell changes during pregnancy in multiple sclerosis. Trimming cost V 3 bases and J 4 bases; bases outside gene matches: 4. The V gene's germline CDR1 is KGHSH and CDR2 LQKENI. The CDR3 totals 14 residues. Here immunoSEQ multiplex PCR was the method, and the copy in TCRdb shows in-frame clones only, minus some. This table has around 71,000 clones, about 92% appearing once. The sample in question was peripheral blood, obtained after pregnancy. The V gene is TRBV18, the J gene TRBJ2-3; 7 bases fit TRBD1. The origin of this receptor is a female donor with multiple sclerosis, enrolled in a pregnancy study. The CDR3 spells CASSPGQVPDTQYF. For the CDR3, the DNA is TGTGCCAGCTCACCCGGACAGGTTCCAGATACGCAGTATTTT. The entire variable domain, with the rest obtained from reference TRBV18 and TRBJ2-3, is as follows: NAGVMQNPRHLVRRRGQEARLRCSPMKGHSHVYWYRQLPEEGLKFMVYLQKENIIDESGMPKERFSAEFPKEGPSILRIQQVVRGDSAAYFCASSPGQVPDTQYFGPGTRLTVL.